Listed below are T cell receptor beta chains from one sample, sequenced in a study of blood T cell repertoires in COVID-19. Produced via immunoSEQ multiplex PCR; TCRdb's table is partial and in-frame only. This sample carries 150,000 to 200,000 clones, about 83% of them seen once, and the ten largest clones take about 7.8%. The sample consisted of peripheral blood. The source of these receptors is a man aged 60 to 75 with acute or convalescent COVID-19. Each CDR3 is given with its conserved first and last residue. Fields, in order: CDR3 length, clone size, V gene, J gene, D gene, CDR3 protein, CDR3 DNA. A D gene is named only where the DNA matches it firmly. Clone sizes are given selectively: once, few, many, or a class where the clone is expanded.

17	-	TRBV4-3	TRBJ2-3	TRBD2	CASSQGVAGGLTDTQYF	TGCGCCAGCAGCCAAGGGGTAGCGGGGGGGCTGACAGATACGCAGTATTTT
13	-	TRBV2	TRBJ2-7	-	CASSEVSSYEQYF	TGTGCCAGCAGTGAAGTCTCCTCCTACGAGCAGTACTTC
13	-	TRBV3-1/TRBV3-2	TRBJ1-5	-	CASSYQVGAPQHF	TGTGCCAGCAGCTACCAAGTGGGGGCTCCCCAGCATTTT
14	few	TRBV7-9	TRBJ1-1	TRBD1	CASTSRQGITEAFF	TGTGCCAGCACCTCTCGACAGGGCATCACTGAAGCTTTCTTT
17	-	TRBV12-5	TRBJ2-7	-	CASGLVLTRGTYYEQYF	TGTGCTAGTGGTTTGGTACTCACCAGGGGCACATACTACGAGCAGTACTTC
13	-	TRBV3-1/TRBV3-2	TRBJ1-5	-	CASSQIDSQPQHF	TGTGCCAGCAGCCAAATCGACAGCCAGCCCCAGCATTTT
15	-	TRBV9	TRBJ1-4	TRBD1	CASSVEGQGYEKLFF	TGTGCCAGCAGCGTAGAGGGACAGGGCTATGAAAAACTGTTTTTT
13	-	TRBV7-2	TRBJ1-3	TRBD1	CASSVDRGHTIYF	TGTGCCAGCAGCGTTGACAGGGGGCACACCATATATTTT
18	few	TRBV7-9	TRBJ2-6	-	CASKKGQLTVGGANVLTF	TGTGCCAGTAAAAAAGGACAGTTGACGGTCGGTGGGGCCAACGTCCTGACTTTC
15	few	TRBV27	TRBJ2-7	-	CASSLDFRQAYEQYF	TGTGCCAGCAGTTTAGACTTCCGACAGGCCTACGAGCAGTACTTC
15	-	TRBV4-3	TRBJ1-5	-	CASSQDGGGNQPQHF	TGCGCCAGCAGCCAAGATGGGGGGGGCAATCAGCCCCAGCATTTT
14	-	TRBV4-1	TRBJ2-7	TRBD1	CASSLYGTGGEQYF	TGCGCCAGCAGCCTATACGGGACAGGCGGCGAGCAGTACTTC
12	-	TRBV4-1	TRBJ2-5	-	CASSQHEETQYF	TGCGCCAGCAGCCAACATGAAGAGACCCAGTACTTC
16	-	TRBV6-4	TRBJ2-3	TRBD2	CASSDPPSGGADTQYF	TGTGCCAGCAGTGATCCTCCTAGCGGGGGGGCGGATACGCAGTATTTT
15	-	TRBV14	TRBJ2-1	TRBD1	CASSHFRDRVDEQFF	TGTGCCAGCAGCCACTTCCGGGACAGGGTCGATGAGCAGTTCTTC
15	-	TRBV4-3	TRBJ2-1	TRBD2	CASSLGLAAPIEQFF	TGCGCCAGCAGCCTGGGACTAGCGGCCCCCATTGAGCAGTTCTTC
15	-	TRBV7-9	TRBJ1-1	-	CASSLEDTLNTEAFF	TGTGCCAGCAGCTTAGAGGACACGTTGAACACTGAAGCTTTCTTT
14	-	TRBV11-2	TRBJ2-7	-	CASSSPGSAYEQYF	TGTGCCAGCAGCTCCCCGGGGTCAGCCTACGAGCAGTACTTC
14	-	TRBV29-1	TRBJ1-5	-	CSALDTNSNQPQHF	TGCAGCGCCTTGGACACGAATAGCAATCAGCCCCAGCATTTT
14	-	TRBV6-5	TRBJ1-4	-	CASSQNQINEKLFF	TGTGCCAGCAGTCAGAACCAGATTAATGAAAAACTGTTTTTT
15	-	TRBV10-2	TRBJ1-1	-	CASSEVPRGNTEAFF	TGCGCCAGCAGCGAAGTTCCCAGGGGTAACACTGAAGCTTTCTTT
17	-	TRBV4-3	TRBJ2-6	TRBD1	CASSLIGQGAGANVLTF	TGCGCCAGCAGCCTCATAGGACAGGGAGCTGGGGCCAACGTCCTGACTTTC
14	-	TRBV5-1	TRBJ1-1	-	CASSVTDLNTEAFF	TGCGCCAGCAGCGTGACAGATTTGAACACTGAAGCTTTCTTT
17	-	TRBV7-2	TRBJ2-2	TRBD1	CASSRGGQGRRTGELFF	TGTGCCAGCAGCCGCGGGGGACAGGGGAGGAGAACCGGGGAGCTGTTTTTT
12	-	TRBV30	TRBJ1-1	TRBD1	CAWGTVNTEAFF	TGTGCCTGGGGGACAGTGAACACTGAAGCTTTCTTT
16	-	TRBV5-1	TRBJ2-3	-	CASSLTAGAGTDTQYF	TGCGCCAGCAGCTTGACGGCAGGGGCCGGCACAGATACGCAGTATTTT
16	-	TRBV27	TRBJ2-1	-	CASSLAGNSGSNEQFF	TGTGCCAGCAGTTTAGCAGGGAATTCAGGTAGCAATGAGCAGTTCTTC
17	-	TRBV12-5	TRBJ2-2	TRBD2	CATRSSGGARYAGELFF	TGTGCTACCAGGTCTAGCGGGGGGGCCAGGTACGCCGGGGAGCTGTTTTTT
15	-	TRBV7-2	TRBJ1-3	-	CASSSRLISGNTIYF	TGTGCCAGCAGCTCCCGACTGATCTCTGGAAACACCATATATTTT
17	-	TRBV5-5	TRBJ1-4	-	CASSLAARSSTNEKLFF	TGTGCCAGCAGCTTGGCCGCCAGGTCCTCAACTAATGAAAAACTGTTTTTT
12	-	TRBV29-1	TRBJ1-1	TRBD1	CSAGQGGPEAFF	TGCAGCGCAGGACAGGGGGGGCCTGAAGCTTTCTTT
18	-	TRBV11-3	TRBJ2-2	TRBD1	CASSPGQGLAYNTGELFF	TGTGCCAGCAGCCCCGGACAGGGTCTCGCTTATAACACCGGGGAGCTGTTTTTT
14	once	TRBV4-2	TRBJ2-1	-	CASSQVSSSNEQFF	TGTGCCAGCAGCCAAGTTTCTAGCAGCAATGAGCAGTTCTTC
13	-	TRBV11-2	TRBJ2-7	TRBD1	CASSLGQGFEQYF	TGTGCCAGCAGCTTAGGACAGGGCTTCGAGCAGTACTTC
14	-	TRBV18	TRBJ1-1	-	CASSLPFQGTEAFF	TGTGCCAGCTCACTCCCCTTTCAGGGAACTGAAGCTTTCTTT
15	-	TRBV19	TRBJ2-3	TRBD2	CASSIVGLATDTQYF	TGTGCCAGTAGTATTGTTGGACTAGCAACAGATACGCAGTATTTT
13	-	TRBV6-1	TRBJ1-2	-	CASSEQAGAGYTF	TGTGCCAGCAGTGAACAGGCAGGGGCTGGCTACACCTTC
14	-	TRBV24-1	TRBJ2-7	-	CATSDGGGVYEQYF	TGTGCCACCAGTGATGGTGGAGGAGTCTACGAGCAGTACTTC
15	-	TRBV18	TRBJ1-1	TRBD1	CASSPLDRGLTEAFF	TGTGCCAGCTCACCATTGGACAGGGGCCTCACTGAAGCTTTCTTT
15	-	TRBV30	TRBJ2-3	TRBD2	CAWSSASGGADTQYF	TGTGCCTGGAGTTCGGCTAGCGGGGGGGCAGATACGCAGTATTTT
19	-	TRBV7-6	TRBJ2-3	TRBD2	CASSLKELAGGSFTDTQYF	TGTGCCAGCAGCTTAAAAGAACTAGCGGGGGGATCTTTCACAGATACGCAGTATTTT
15	-	TRBV19	TRBJ1-3	TRBD1	CATEETGLAGNTIYF	TGTGCCACCGAAGAGACAGGGTTGGCTGGAAACACCATATATTTT
15	-	TRBV29-1	TRBJ2-2	TRBD2	CSVWERGANTGELFF	TGCAGCGTTTGGGAGCGGGGCGCGAACACCGGGGAGCTGTTTTTT
15	few	TRBV20-1	TRBJ1-5	-	CSASILDSQNQPQHF	TGCAGTGCTAGTATCTTGGACAGCCAGAATCAGCCCCAGCATTTT
16	-	TRBV5-4	TRBJ2-2	TRBD1	CASSLEGQGGPGELFF	TGTGCCAGCAGCTTGGAGGGGCAAGGGGGCCCCGGGGAGCTGTTTTTT
14	-	TRBV18	TRBJ1-2	-	CASSPGLQPGGYTF	TGTGCCAGCTCACCGGGACTCCAGCCCGGGGGCTACACCTTC
15	-	TRBV4-1	TRBJ2-1	-	CASSLLGNSYNEQFF	TGCGCCAGCAGCCTACTCGGGAATTCCTACAATGAGCAGTTCTTC
15	-	TRBV30	TRBJ2-7	-	CAWKVGREDSGEQYF	TGTGCCTGGAAGGTGGGTAGGGAGGATTCGGGGGAGCAGTACTTC
13	-	TRBV29-1	TRBJ2-7	-	CSVEGAGLDEQYF	TGCAGCGTTGAAGGGGCAGGGCTGGACGAGCAGTACTTC
18	once	TRBV14	TRBJ2-1	TRBD2	CASSQRLASPLVYNEQFF	TGTGCCAGCAGCCAAAGACTAGCCTCACCCTTAGTTTACAATGAGCAGTTCTTC
14	-	TRBV5-5	TRBJ1-2	-	CASSLGQANYGYTF	TGTGCCAGCAGCTTGGGGCAGGCCAACTATGGCTACACCTTC
16	-	TRBV6-2/TRBV6-3	TRBJ2-3	TRBD2	CASSYSELAGEDTQYF	TGTGCCAGCAGTTACTCCGAACTAGCGGGGGAAGATACGCAGTATTTT
16	-	TRBV5-1	TRBJ2-7	TRBD1	CASSPPTGGAHYEQYF	TGCGCCAGCAGCCCGCCGACAGGGGGCGCCCACTACGAGCAGTACTTC
14	-	TRBV27	TRBJ2-7	-	CASSSSGDTYEQYF	TGTGCCAGCAGTTCCTCAGGGGACACCTACGAGCAGTACTTC